This T cell receptor (beta chain) was captured in a study of blood T cell repertoires in COVID-19. On the study more broadly: PBMCs, B-cell-depleted T cells, or T cells provided the cDNA or gDNA that made up the material.

In the original analysis: It was from reference gene primer amplification that nucleated cell counts were estimated. Assay used: immunoSEQ multiplex PCR; TCRdb lists only in-frame clones, some missing. For V, J and clone size, that table is used; D and trimming come from the DNA. This table has 150,000 or so clones, 81% appearing once. CDR1 SGHTA and CDR2 FQGNSA come from the germline V gene. The length of the CDR3 is 15 residues. Trimming left V 1 base short and J 7 bases short, with 13 bases between. The V call is TRBV7-2, the J call TRBJ2-2, with TRBD2 as a possible D gene (6 bases). Sequencing was done on a sample of peripheral blood. This TCR was recovered from a human donor in a cohort sampled during active COVID-19. This CDR3 reads CASSLGGVTGGELFF. The CDR3, as DNA: TGTGCCAGCAGCTTAGGCGGGGTTACGGGCGGGGAGCTGTTTTTT.